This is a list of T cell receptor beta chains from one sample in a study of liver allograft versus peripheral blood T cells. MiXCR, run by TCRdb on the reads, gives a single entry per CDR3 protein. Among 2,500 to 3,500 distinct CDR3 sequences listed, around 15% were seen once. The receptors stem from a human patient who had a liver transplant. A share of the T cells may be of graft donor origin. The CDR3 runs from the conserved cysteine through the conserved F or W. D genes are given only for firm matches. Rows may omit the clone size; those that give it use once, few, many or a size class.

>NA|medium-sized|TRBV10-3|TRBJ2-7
TGTGCCATCATGGGAGGGGGCGCATCCTACGAGCAGTACTTC
CAIMGGGASYEQYF
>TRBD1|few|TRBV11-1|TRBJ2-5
TGTGCCAGCAGCCAAATACAGGGGTACAGGGACCAGTACTTC
CASSQIQGYRDQYF
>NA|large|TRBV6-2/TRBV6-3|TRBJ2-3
TGTGCCAGCAGCATTAGGGACCACACAGATACGCAGTATTTT
CASSIRDHTDTQYF
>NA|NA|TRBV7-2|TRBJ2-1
TGTGCCAGCAGCTTAGCTGGCTCCGGCAGCCACAATGAGCAGTTCTTC
CASSLAGSGSHNEQFF
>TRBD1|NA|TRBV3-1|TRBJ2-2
TGTGCCAGCAGCCATCAGTATGGACAGGGGTCCGGCGGGGAGCTGTTTTTT
CASSHQYGQGSGGELFF
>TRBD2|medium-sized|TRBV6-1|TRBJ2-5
TGTGCCAGCGGACTAGCGGGGGAGCCGGGGGCCCAGTACTTC
CASGLAGEPGAQYF
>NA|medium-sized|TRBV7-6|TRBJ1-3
TGTGCCAGCTTTACGGGAGGGTCTGGAAACACCATATATTTT
CASFTGGSGNTIYF
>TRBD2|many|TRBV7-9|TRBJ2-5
TGTGCCAGCAGCCGACTGACTAGCGGGAGCGAGACCCAGTACTTC
CASSRLTSGSETQYF
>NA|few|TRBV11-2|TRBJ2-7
TGTGCCAGCAGCCCCCGGGGGCCGCAGTACTTC
CASSPRGPQYF
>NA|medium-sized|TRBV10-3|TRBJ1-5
TGTGCCATCAGTTTAGGGCAGAATCAGCCCCAGCATTTT
CAISLGQNQPQHF
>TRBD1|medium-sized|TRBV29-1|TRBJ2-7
TGCAGCGTTGAAGACGACAGGGCCAGCTCCTACGAGCAGTACTTC
CSVEDDRASSYEQYF
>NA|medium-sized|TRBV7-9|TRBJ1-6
TGTGCCAGCAGCTTAGATACCAGCTCCTATAATTCACCCCTCCACTTT
CASSLDTSSYNSPLHF
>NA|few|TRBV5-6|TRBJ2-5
TGTGCCAGCAGCTTGGGTGGCGGGGCCTACCAAGAGACCCAGTACTTC
CASSLGGGAYQETQYF
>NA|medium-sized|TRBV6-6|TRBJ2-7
TGTGCCAGCAGAAGGGTGGGTCACGAGCAGTACTTC
CASRRVGHEQYF
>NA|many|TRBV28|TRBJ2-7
TGTGCCAGCAGTCCCCCCCGAGGGGGTGAGTACTTC
CASSPPRGGEYF
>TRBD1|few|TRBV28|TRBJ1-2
TGTGCCAGCAGTCCCCCATCAGGGGGCGCCAACTATGGCTACACCTTC
CASSPPSGGANYGYTF